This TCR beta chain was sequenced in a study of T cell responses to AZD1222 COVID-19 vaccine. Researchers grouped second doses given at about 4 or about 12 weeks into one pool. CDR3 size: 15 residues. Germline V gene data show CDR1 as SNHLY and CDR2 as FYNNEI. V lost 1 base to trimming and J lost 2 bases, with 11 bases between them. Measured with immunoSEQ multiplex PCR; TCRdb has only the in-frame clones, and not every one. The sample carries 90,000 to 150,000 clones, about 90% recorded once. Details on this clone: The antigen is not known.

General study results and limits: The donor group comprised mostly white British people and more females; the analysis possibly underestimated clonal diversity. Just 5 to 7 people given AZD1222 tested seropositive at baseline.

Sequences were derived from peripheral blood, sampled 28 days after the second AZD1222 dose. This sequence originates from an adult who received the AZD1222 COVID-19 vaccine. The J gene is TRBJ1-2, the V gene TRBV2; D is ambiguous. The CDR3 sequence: CASSEGGGSNYGYTF. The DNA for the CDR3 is TGTGCCAGCAGTGAAGGGGGAGGCAGCAACTATGGCTACACCTTC.